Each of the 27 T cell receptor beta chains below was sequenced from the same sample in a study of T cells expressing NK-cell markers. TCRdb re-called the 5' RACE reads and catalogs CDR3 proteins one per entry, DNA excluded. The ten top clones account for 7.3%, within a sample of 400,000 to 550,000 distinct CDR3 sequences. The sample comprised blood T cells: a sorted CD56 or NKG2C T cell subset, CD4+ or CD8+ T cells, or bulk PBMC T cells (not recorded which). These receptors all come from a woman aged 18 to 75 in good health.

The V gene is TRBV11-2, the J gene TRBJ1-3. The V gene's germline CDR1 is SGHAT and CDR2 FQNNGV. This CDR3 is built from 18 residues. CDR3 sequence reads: CASSLDVYGSFSGNTIYF.

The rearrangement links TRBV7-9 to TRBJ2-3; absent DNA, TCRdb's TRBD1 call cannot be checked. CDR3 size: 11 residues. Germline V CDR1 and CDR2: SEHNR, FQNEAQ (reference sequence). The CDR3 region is CASTPSDTQYF. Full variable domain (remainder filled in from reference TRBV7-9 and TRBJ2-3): DTGVSQNPRHKITKRGQNVTFRCDPISEHNRLYWYRQTLGQGPEFLTYFQNEAQLEKSRLLSDRFSAERPKGSFSTLEIQRTEQGDSAMYLCASTPSDTQYFGPGTRLTVL.

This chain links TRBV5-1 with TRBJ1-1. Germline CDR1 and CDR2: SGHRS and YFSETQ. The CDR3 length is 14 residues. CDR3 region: CASSLAVVNTEAFF.

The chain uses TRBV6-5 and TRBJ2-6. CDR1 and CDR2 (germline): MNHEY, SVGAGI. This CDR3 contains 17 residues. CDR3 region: CASSYKGNGAGANVLTF.

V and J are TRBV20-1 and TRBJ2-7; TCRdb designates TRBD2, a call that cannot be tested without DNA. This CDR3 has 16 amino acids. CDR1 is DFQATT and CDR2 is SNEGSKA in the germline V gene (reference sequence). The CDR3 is CSASSIRAGGRYEQYF.

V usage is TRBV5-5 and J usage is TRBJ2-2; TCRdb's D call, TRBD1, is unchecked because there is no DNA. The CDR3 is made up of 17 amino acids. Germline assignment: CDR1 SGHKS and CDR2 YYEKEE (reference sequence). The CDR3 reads CASKDPSGTGNTGELFF.

CDR3 in amino acids: CASSVQDPSYEQYF. The chain uses TRBV27 and TRBJ2-7; TCRdb picks TRBD2, but there is no DNA to check that call. The CDR3 sequence is 14 residues long. Germline CDR1 and CDR2: MNHEY and SMNVEV (reference sequence).

CDR3 in amino acids: CASSMGTRTYNEQFF. The chain recombines TRBV19 with TRBJ2-1; TCRdb lists TRBD1, though no DNA is available to test this call. This CDR3 has 15 residues. Germline values: CDR1 LNHDA, CDR2 SQIVND (reference sequence).

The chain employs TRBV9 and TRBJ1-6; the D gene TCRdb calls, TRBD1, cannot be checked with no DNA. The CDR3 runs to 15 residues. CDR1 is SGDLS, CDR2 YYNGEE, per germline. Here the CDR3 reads CASSVSRTENSPLHF.

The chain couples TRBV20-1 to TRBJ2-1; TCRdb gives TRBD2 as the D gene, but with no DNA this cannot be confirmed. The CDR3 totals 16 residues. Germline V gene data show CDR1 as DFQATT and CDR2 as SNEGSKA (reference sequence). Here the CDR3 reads CSARYLSGREYNEQFF.

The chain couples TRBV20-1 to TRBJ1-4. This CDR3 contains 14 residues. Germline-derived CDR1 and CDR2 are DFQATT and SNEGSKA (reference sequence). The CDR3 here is CSAQTGGTNEKLFF.

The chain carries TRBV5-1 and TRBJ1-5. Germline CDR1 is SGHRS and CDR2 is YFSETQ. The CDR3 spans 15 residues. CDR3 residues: CASSMDASGNQPQHF.

CDR3 protein: CAISSSNDQNNEQFF. The rearrangement uses TRBV10-3 and TRBJ2-1. The CDR3 contains 15 residues. Per germline, CDR1 ENHRY and CDR2 SYGVKD.

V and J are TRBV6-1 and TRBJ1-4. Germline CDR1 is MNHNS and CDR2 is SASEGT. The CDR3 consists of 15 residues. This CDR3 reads CASSATRGKDEKLFF.

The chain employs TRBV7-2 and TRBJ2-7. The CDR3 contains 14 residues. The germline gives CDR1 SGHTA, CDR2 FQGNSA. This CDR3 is CASSLYGNSYEQYF. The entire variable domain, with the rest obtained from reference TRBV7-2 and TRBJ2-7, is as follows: GAGVSQSPSNKVTEKGKDVELRCDPISGHTALYWYRQSLGQGLEFLIYFQGNSAPDKSGLPSDRFSAERTGGSVSTLTIQRTQQEDSAVYLCASSLYGNSYEQYFGPGTRLTVT.

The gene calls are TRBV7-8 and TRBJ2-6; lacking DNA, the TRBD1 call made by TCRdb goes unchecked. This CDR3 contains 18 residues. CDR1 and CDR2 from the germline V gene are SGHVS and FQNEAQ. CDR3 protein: CASSYRDRVLSGANVLTF.

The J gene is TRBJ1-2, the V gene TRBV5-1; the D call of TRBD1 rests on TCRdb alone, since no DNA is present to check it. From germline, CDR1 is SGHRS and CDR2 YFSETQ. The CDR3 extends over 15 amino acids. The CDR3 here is CASSLAEGGLNGYTF.

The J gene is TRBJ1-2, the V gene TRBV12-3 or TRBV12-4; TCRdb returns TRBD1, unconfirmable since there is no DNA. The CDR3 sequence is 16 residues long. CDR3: CASSPPGTGGAYGYTF.

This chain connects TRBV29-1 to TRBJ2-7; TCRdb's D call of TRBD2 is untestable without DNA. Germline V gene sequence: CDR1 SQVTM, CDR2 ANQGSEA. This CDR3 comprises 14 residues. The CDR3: CSVELRTSGYEQYF.

The CDR3: CASSQDRGRDGDTQYF. This chain links TRBV4-3 with TRBJ2-3; TCRdb calls TRBD2, which cannot be checked without DNA. CDR3 length: 16 amino acids. Germline CDR1 is LGHNA and CDR2 is YSLEER.

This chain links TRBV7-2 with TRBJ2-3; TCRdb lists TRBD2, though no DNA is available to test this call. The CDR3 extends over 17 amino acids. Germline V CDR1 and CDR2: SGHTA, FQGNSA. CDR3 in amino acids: CASSFEGLAGGTDTQYF.

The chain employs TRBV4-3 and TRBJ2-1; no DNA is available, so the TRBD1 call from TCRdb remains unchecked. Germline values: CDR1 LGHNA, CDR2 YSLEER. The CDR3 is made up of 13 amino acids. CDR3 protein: CASSPTDSNEQFF.

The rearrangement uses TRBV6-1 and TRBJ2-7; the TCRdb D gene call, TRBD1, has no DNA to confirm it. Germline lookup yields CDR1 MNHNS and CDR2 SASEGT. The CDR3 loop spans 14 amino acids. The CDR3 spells CASSLGQGEYEQYF.

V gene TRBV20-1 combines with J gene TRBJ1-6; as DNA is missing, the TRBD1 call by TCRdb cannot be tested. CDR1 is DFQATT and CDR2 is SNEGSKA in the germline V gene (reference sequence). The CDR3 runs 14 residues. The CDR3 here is CSASTGGESSPLHF.

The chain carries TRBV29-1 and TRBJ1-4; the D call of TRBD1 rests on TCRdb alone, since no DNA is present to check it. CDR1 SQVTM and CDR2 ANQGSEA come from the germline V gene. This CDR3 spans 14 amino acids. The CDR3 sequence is CSALLGQLNEKLFF.

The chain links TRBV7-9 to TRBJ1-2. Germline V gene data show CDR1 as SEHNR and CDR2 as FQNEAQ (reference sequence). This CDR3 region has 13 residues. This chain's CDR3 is CASSAPPDYGYTF.

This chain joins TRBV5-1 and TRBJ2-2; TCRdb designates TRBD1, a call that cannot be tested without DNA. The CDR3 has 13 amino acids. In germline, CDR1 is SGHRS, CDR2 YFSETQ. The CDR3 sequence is CATGQGRTGELFF.